Listed below are T cell receptor beta chains from one sample, sequenced in a study of blood T cell repertoires in COVID-19. Clones were read by immunoSEQ multiplex PCR, and TCRdb kept only the in-frame ones, dropping some. The sample records 25,000 or so clones, 83% being singletons. The specimen sequenced was peripheral blood. The origin of the receptors is a human donor in a cohort sampled during active COVID-19. Both conserved end residues are part of each CDR3.

J | V | CDR3
TRBJ2-7 | TRBV4-3 | CASSYSTSGSSYEQYF
TRBJ2-1 | TRBV30 | CAGQREVGNEQFF
TRBJ1-1 | TRBV11-2 | CASSFGGPVTEAFF
TRBJ1-1 | TRBV25-1 | CASSEADTEAFF
TRBJ2-5 | TRBV18 | CASSPGLGETQYF
TRBJ2-1 | TRBV7-9 | CASSSSNEQFF
TRBJ1-1 | TRBV4-1 | CASSQDPQLDTEAFF
TRBJ2-2 | TRBV2 | CASSGQGRNTGELFF
TRBJ2-3 | TRBV3-1/TRBV3-2 | CASSRETSGGGSTDTQYF
TRBJ1-5 | TRBV6-2/TRBV6-3 | CASSWGDNNQPQHF
TRBJ2-3 | TRBV29-1 | CSVAGRSSTDTQYF
TRBJ2-7 | TRBV30 | CAWSGTPSGEQYF
TRBJ2-3 | TRBV4-3 | CASSQDRATSGTDTQYF
TRBJ2-5 | TRBV28 | CASSSQRSEREETQYF
TRBJ1-1 | TRBV5-1 | CASSLRPGGLGTEAFF
TRBJ1-4 | TRBV11-3 | CASSGRQAPEEKLFF
TRBJ1-3 | TRBV4-3 | CASSQWTGHGNTIYF
TRBJ1-5 | TRBV5-6 | CASSRGGNQPQHF
TRBJ2-2 | TRBV4-1 | CASSQAGLAGVGTGELFF
TRBJ2-2 | TRBV10-2 | CASSFAMNTGELFF
TRBJ2-1 | TRBV14 | CASSQVVTGGEQFF
TRBJ2-7 | TRBV30 | CAWSETGGGSYEQYF
TRBJ1-2 | TRBV11-2 | CASSLGGSASLAYGYTF
TRBJ2-1 | TRBV10-2 | CASRADSAEQFF
TRBJ1-1 | TRBV19 | CASSKGYRTGLSTEAFF
TRBJ2-1 | TRBV19 | CASSIDDRPYNEQFF
TRBJ2-2 | TRBV10-2 | CASRAGVTGELFF
TRBJ2-3 | TRBV24-1 | CATGGSGGPTDTQYF
TRBJ2-3 | TRBV13 | CASSAPSGTQYF
TRBJ1-2 | TRBV4-2 | CASSQSNGDRNYGYTF
TRBJ2-3 | TRBV6-5 | CASSFLPVGDTQYF
TRBJ1-1 | TRBV5-6 | CASSSAWIGVTEAFF